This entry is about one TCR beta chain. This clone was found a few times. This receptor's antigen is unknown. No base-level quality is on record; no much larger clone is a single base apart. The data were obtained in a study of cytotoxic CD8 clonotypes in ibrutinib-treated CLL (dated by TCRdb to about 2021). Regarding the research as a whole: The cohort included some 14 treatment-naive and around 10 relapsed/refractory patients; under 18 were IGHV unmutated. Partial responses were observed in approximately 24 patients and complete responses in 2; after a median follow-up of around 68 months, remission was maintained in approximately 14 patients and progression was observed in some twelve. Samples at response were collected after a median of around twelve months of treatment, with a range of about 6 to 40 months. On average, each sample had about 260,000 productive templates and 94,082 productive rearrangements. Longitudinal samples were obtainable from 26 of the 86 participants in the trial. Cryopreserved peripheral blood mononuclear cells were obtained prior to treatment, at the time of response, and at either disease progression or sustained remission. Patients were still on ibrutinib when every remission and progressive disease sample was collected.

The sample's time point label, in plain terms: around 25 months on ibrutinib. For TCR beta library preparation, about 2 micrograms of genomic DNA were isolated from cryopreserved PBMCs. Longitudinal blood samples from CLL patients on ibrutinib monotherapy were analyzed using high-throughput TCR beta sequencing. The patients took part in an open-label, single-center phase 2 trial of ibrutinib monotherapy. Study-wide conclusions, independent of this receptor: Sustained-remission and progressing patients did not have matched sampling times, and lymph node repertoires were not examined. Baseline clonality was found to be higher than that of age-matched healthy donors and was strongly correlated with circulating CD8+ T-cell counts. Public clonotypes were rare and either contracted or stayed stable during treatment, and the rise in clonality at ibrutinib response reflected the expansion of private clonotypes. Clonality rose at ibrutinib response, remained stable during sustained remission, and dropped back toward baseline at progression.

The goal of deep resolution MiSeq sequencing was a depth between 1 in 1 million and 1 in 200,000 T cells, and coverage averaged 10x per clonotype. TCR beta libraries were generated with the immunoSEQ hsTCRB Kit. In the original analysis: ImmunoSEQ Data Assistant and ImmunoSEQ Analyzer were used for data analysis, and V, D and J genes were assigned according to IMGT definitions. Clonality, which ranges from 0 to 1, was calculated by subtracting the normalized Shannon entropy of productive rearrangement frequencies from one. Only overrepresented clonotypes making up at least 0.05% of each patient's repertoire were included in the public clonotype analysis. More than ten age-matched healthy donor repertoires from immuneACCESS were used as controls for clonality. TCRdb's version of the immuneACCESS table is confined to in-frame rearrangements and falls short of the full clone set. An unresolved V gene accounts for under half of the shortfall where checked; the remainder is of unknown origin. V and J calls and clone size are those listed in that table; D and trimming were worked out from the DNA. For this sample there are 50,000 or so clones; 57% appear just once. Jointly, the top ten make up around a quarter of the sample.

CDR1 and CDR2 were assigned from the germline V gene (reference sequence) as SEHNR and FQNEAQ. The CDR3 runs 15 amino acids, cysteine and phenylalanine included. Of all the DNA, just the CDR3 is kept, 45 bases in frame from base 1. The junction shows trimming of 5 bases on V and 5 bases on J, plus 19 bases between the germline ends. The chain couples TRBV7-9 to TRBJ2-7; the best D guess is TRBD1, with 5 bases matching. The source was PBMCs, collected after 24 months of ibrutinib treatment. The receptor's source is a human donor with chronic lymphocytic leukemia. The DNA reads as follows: TGTGCCAGCAGCCCAGCCCAGGGTACGGTCGACGAGCAGTACTTC. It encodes CASSPAQGTVDEQYF.